This T cell receptor (beta chain) stems from a study of blood T cell repertoires in COVID-19. About the study: Acute-phase and convalescent COVID-19 samples originated in the United States, Italy and Spain.

The data were produced by immunoSEQ multiplex PCR, yet TCRdb's version contains in-frame clones alone and is incomplete. The sample shows hundreds of thousands of clones, around 90% of them seen only once. Source material: PBMCs or T cells enriched from blood (not recorded which). The origin of this receptor is a woman younger than 30 with acute COVID-19.

The CDR3 nucleotides read TGCAGTGCTAGTCTTGGCAGGACATACGAGCAGTACTTC. Its protein is CSASLGRTYEQYF. J is TRBJ2-7 and V is TRBV20-1, with TRBD1 as a possible D gene (5 bases). The CDR3 consists of 13 residues. CDR1 DFQATT and CDR2 SNEGSKA come from the germline V gene (reference sequence). Trimming removed 3 bases at V and 4 bases at J, with 13 bases between.